The subject of this entry is one T cell receptor (beta chain). The method was immunoSEQ multiplex PCR; TCRdb's version includes in-frame clones alone and lacks a portion of them. The sample records 100,000 to 150,000 clones, 90% to 95% being singletons. The Seattle site enrolled patients during active infection and followed them longitudinally. The sample belongs to a study of blood T cell repertoires in COVID-19. J gave up 8 bases and V 5 bases, and 7 bases lay outside the gene matches. Germline loops: CDR1 SGHTA, CDR2 FQGTGA. CDR3 length equals 15 residues. The V and J genes are TRBV7-3 and TRBJ2-1, with 12 bases that match TRBD2. Material: peripheral blood. The TCR was taken from a man aged 50 to 60 with COVID-19, enrolled during active disease. The chain's CDR3 is CASSPRTSGTHEQFF. In DNA form, the CDR3 reads TGTGCCAGCAGCCCTCGGACTAGCGGGACCCATGAGCAGTTCTTC.